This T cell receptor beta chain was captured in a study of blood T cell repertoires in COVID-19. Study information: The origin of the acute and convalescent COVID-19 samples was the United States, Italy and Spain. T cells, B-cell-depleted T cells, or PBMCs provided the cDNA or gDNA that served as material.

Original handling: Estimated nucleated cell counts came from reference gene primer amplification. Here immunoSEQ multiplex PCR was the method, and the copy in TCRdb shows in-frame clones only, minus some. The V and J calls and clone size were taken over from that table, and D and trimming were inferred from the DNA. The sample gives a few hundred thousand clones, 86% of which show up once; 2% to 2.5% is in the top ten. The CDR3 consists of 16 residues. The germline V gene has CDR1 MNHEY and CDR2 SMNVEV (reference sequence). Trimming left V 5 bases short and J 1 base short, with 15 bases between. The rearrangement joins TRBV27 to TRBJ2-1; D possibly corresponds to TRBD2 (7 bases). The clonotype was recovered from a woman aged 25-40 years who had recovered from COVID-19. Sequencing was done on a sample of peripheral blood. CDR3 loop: CASSVLGGASYNEQFF. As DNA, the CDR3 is TGTGCCAGCAGTGTTTTGGGGGGGGCTTCCTACAATGAGCAGTTCTTC.